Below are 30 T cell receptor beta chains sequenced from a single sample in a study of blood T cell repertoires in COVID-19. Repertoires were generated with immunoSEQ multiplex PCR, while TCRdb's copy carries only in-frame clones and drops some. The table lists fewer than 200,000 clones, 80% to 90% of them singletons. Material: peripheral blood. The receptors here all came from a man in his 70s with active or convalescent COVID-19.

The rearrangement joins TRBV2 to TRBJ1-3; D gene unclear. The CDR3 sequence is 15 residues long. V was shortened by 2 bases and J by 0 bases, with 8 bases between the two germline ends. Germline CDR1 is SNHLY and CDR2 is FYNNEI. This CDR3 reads CASSELAVSGNTIYF. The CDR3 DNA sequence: TGTGCCAGCAGTGAACTGGCCGTCTCTGGAAACACCATATATTTT.

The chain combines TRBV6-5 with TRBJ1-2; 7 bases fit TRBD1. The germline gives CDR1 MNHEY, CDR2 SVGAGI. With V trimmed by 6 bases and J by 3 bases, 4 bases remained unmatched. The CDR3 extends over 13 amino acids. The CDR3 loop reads CASRIGTDYGYTF. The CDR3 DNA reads TGTGCCAGCAGGATAGGGACAGACTATGGCTACACCTTC.

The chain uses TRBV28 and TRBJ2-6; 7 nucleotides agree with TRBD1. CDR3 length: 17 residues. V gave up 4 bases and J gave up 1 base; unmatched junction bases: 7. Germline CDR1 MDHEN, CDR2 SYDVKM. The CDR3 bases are TGTGCCAGCAGTTGGTCCCGGGACAGTTCTGGGGCCAACGTCCTGACTTTC. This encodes CASSWSRDSSGANVLTF.

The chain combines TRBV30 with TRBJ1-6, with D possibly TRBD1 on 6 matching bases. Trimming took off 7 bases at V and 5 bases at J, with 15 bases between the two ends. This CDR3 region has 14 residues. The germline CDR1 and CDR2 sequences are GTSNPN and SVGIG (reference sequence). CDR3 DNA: TGTGCCTACCTATCTGGGACACATAATTCACCCCTCCACTTT. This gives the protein CAYLSGTHNSPLHF. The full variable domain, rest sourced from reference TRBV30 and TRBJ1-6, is SQTIHQWPATLVQPVGSPLSLECTVEGTSNPNLYWYRQAAGRGLQLLFYSVGIGQISSEVPQNLSASRPQDRQFILSSKKLLLSDSGFYLCAYLSGTHNSPLHFGNGTRLTVT.

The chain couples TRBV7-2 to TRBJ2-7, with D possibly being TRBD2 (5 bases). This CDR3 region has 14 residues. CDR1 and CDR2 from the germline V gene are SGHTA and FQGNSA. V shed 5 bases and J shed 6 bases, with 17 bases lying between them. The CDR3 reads CASSPERSEIEQYF. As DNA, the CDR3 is TGTGCCAGCAGCCCCGAGCGGTCGGAGATCGAGCAGTACTTC.

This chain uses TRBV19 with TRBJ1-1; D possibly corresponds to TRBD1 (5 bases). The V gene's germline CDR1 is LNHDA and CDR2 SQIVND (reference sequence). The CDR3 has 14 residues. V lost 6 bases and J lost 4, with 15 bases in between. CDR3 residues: CASSWGVWVTEAFF. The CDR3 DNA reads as TGTGCCAGTAGCTGGGGCGTGTGGGTCACTGAAGCTTTCTTT. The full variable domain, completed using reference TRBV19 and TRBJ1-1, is DGGITQSPKYLFRKEGQNVTLSCEQNLNHDAMYWYRQDPGQGLRLIYYSQIVNDFQKGDIAEGYSVSREKKESFPLTVTSAQKNPTAFYLCASSWGVWVTEAFFGQGTRLTVV.

The chain's CDR3 is CASNPGQSPWVDSPLHF. The CDR3 bases are TGTGCCAGCAACCCGGGACAGTCTCCTTGGGTTGATTCACCCCTCCACTTT. The chain combines TRBV2 with TRBJ1-6, with 7 bases fitting TRBD1. J lost 8 bases, V lost 7 bases, and 17 bases had no gene match. CDR1 is SNHLY, CDR2 FYNNEI, per germline. The CDR3 spans 17 residues.

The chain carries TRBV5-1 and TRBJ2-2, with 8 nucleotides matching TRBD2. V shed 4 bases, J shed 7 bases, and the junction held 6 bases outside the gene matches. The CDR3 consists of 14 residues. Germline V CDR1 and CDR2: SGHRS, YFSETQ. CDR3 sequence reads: CASSEREYDGELFF. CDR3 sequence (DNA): TGCGCCAGCAGCGAGCGGGAGTATGACGGGGAGCTGTTTTTT. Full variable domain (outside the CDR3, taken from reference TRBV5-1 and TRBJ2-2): KAGVTQTPRYLIKTRGQQVTLSCSPISGHRSVSWYQQTPGQGLQFLFEYFSETQRNKGNFPGRFSGRQFSNSRSEMNVSTLELGDSALYLCASSEREYDGELFFGEGSRLTVL.

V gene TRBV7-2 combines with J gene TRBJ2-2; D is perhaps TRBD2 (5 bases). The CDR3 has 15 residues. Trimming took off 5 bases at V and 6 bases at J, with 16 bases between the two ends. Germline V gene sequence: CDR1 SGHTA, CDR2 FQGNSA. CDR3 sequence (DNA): TGTGCCAGCAGCCCACCGACGGGAACATCCGGGGAGCTGTTTTTT. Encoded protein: CASSPPTGTSGELFF.

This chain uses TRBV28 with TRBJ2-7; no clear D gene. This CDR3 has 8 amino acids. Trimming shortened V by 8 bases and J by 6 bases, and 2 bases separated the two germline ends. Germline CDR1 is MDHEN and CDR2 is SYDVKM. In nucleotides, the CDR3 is TGTGCCAGCCGCGAGCAGTACTTC. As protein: CASREQYF. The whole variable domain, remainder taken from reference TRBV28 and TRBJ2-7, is DVKVTQSSRYLVKRTGEKVFLECVQDMDHENMFWYRQDPGLGLRLIYFSYDVKMKEKGDIPEGYSVSREKKERFSLILESASTNQTSMYLCASREQYFGPGTRLTVT.

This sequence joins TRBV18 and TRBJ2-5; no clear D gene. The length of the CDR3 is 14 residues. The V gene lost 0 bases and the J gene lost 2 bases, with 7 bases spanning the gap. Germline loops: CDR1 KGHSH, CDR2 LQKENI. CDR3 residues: CASSPPSYQETQYF. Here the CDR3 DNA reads TGTGCCAGCTCACCACCGTCTTATCAAGAGACCCAGTACTTC.

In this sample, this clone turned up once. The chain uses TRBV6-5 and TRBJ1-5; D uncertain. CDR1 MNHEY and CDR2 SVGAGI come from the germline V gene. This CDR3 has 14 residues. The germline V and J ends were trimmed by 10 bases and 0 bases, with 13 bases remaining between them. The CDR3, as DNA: TGTGCCACCGCCCGGGATGATAGCAATCAGCCCCAGCATTTT. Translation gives CATARDDSNQPQHF.

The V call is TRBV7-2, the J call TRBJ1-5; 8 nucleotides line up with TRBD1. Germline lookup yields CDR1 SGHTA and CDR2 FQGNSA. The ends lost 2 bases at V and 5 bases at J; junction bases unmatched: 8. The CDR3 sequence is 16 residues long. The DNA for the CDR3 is TGTGCCAGCAGCTTAACGGGCAGGGGGCGAGATCAGCCCCAGCATTTT. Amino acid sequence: CASSLTGRGRDQPQHF.

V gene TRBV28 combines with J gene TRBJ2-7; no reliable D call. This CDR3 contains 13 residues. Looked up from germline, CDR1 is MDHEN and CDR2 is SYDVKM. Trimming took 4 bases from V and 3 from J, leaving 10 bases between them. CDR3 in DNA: TGTGCCAGCAGTTCCGGTTCAAGCTACGAGCAGTACTTC. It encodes CASSSGSSYEQYF.

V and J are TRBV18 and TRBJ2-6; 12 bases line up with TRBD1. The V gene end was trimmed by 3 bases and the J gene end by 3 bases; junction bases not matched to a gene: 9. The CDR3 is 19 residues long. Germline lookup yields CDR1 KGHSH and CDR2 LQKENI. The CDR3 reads CASSPPGQGAVRGANVLTF. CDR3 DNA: TGTGCCAGCTCACCGCCGGGACAGGGGGCGGTTCGTGGGGCCAACGTCCTGACTTTC.

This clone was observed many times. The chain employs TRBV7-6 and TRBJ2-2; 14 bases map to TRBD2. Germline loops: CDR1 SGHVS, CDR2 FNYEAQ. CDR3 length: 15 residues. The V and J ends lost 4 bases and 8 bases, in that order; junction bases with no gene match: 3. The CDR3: CASSSGLAGVGELFF. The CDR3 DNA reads TGTGCCAGCAGCTCGGGACTAGCGGGAGTTGGGGAGCTGTTTTTT. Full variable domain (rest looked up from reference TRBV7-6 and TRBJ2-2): GAGVSQSPRYKVTKRGQDVALRCDPISGHVSLYWYRQALGQGPEFLTYFNYEAQQDKSGLPNDRFSAERPEGSISTLTIQRTEQRDSAMYRCASSSGLAGVGELFFGEGSRLTVL.

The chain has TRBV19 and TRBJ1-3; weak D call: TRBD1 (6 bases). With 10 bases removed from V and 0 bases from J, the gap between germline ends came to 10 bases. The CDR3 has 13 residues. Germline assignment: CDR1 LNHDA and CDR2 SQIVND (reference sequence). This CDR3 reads CATGQSSGNTIYF. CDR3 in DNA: TGTGCCACTGGACAGAGCTCTGGAAACACCATATATTTT.

The CDR3 here is CASSPGTEKETQYF. The CDR3 DNA follows: TGTGCCAGCAGCCCCGGGACAGAAAAAGAGACCCAGTACTTC. This rearrangement joins TRBV5-4 to TRBJ2-5; 7 positions agree with TRBD1. This CDR3 contains 14 residues. The germline V gene encodes CDR1 SGHNT and CDR2 YYREEE (reference sequence). V trimming: 4 bases; J trimming: 3 bases; junction bases outside the gene matches: 6. The full variable domain, rest sourced from reference TRBV5-4 and TRBJ2-5, is ETGVTQSPTHLIKTRGQQVTLRCSSQSGHNTVSWYQQALGQGPQFIFQYYREEENGRGNFPPRFSGLQFPNYSSELNVNALELDDSALYLCASSPGTEKETQYFGPGTRLLVL.

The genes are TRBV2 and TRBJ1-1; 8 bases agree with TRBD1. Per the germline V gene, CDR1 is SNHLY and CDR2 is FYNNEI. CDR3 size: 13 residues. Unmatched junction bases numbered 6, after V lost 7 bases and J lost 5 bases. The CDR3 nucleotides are TGTGCCAGCACCCTGAGACAGGGGACTGAAGCTTTCTTT. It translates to CASTLRQGTEAFF.

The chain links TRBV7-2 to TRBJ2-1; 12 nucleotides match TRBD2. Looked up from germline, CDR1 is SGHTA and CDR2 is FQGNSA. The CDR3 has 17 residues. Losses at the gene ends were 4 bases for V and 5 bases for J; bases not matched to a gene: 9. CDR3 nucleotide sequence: TGTGCCAGCAGCTACTCCGGACTAGCGGGATATGACAATGAGCAGTTCTTC. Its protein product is CASSYSGLAGYDNEQFF. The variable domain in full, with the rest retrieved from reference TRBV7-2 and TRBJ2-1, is GAGVSQSPSNKVTEKGKDVELRCDPISGHTALYWYRQSLGQGLEFLIYFQGNSAPDKSGLPSDRFSAERTGGSVSTLTIQRTQQEDSAVYLCASSYSGLAGYDNEQFFGPGTRLTVL.

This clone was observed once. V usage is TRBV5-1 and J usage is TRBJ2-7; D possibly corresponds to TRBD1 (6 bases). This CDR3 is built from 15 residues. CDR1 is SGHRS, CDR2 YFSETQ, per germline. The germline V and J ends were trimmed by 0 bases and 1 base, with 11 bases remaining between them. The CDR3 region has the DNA TGCGCCAGCAGCTTGGACCCTGACAGGTCCTACGAGCAGTACTTC. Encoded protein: CASSLDPDRSYEQYF.

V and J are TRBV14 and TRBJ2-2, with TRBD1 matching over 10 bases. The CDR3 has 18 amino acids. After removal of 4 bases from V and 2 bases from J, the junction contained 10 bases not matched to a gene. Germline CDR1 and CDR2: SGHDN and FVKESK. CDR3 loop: CASSPGTGAFRNTGELFF. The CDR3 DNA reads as TGTGCCAGCAGCCCCGGGACAGGGGCGTTTAGAAACACCGGGGAGCTGTTTTTT. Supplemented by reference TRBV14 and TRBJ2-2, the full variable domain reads EAGVTQFPSHSVIEKGQTVTLRCDPISGHDNLYWYRRVMGKEIKFLLHFVKESKQDESGMPNNRFLAERTGGTYSTLKVQPAELEDSGVYFCASSPGTGAFRNTGELFFGEGSRLTVL.

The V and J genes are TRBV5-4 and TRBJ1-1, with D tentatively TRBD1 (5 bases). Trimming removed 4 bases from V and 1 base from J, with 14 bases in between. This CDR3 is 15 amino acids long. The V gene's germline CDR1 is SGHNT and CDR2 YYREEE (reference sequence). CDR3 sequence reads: CASSPRQSENTEAFF. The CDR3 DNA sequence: TGTGCCAGCAGCCCCCGACAGTCCGAGAACACTGAAGCTTTCTTT.

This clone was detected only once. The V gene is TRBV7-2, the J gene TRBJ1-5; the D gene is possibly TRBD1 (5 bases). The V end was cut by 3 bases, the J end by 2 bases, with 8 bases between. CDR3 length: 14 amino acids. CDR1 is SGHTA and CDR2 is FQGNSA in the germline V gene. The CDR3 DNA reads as TGTGCCAGCAGCTTCATAGGGGGCAATCAGCCCCAGCATTTT. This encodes CASSFIGGNQPQHF.

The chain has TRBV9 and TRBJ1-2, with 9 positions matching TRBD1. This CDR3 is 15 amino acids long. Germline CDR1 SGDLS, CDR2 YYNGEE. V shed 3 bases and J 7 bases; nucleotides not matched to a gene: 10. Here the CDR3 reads CASSAEGQGTTGYTF. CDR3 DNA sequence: TGTGCCAGCAGCGCAGAAGGACAGGGGACGACTGGCTACACCTTC. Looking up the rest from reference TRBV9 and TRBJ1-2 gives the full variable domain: DSGVTQTPKHLITATGQRVTLRCSPRSGDLSVYWYQQSLDQGLQFLIQYYNGEERAKGNILERFSAQQFPDLHSELNLSSLELGDSALYFCASSAEGQGTTGYTFGSGTRLTVV.

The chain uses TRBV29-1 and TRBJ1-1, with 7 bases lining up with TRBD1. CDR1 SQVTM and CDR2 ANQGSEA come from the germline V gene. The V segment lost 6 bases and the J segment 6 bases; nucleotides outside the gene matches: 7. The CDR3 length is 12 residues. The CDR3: CSVTQGMAEAFF. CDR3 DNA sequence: TGCAGCGTCACACAGGGGATGGCTGAAGCTTTCTTT.

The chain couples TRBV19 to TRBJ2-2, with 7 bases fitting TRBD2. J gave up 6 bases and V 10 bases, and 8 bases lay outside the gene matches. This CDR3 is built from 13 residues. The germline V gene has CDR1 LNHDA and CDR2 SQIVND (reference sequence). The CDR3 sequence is CATGGILAGELFF. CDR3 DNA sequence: TGTGCCACGGGAGGTATTTTGGCCGGGGAGCTGTTTTTT.

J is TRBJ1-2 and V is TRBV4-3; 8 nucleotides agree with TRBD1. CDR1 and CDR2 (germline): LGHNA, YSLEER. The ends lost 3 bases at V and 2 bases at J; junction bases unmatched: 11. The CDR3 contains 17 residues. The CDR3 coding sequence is TGCGCCAGCAGCCAGCGCCGGGACAGGTTATGGAACTATGGCTACACCTTC. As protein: CASSQRRDRLWNYGYTF.

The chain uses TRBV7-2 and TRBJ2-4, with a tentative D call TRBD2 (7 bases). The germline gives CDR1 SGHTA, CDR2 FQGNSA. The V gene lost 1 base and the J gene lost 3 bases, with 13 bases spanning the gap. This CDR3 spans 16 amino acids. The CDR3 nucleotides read TGTGCCAGCAGCTTAGGGGGGGGCCGGAACAAAAACATTCAGTACTTC. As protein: CASSLGGGRNKNIQYF.

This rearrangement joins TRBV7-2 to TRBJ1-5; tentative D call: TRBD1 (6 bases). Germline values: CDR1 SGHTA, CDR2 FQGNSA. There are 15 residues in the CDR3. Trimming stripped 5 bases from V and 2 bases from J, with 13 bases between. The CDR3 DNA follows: TGTGCCAGCAGCACCACAGGGTCGGGCAATCAGCCCCAGCATTTT. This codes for CASSTTGSGNQPQHF.